This T cell receptor beta chain is from a study of CD8+ T cells in alopecia areata. cDNA prepared by RNA extraction and subsequent reverse transcription served as the template for sequencing. TCRdb's copy holds only in-frame clones and misses some; the assay was immunoSEQ multiplex PCR. The sample lists about 180,000 clones; around 49% were seen once. On this clone itself: Its matching antigen is unknown.

The CDR3 contains 12 residues. Trimming stripped 4 bases from V and 5 bases from J, with 3 bases between. Germline loops: CDR1 MGHRA, CDR2 YSYEKL. Treatment reported: oral pan-JAK inhibitor, 5-10 mg twice daily. T lymphocytes (CD4+ and CD8+) were sorted from PBMCs. Study results and limitations: Clonality exceeded that of normal scalp in lesional scalp, most notably in alopecia totalis/universalis. Treatment with tofacitinib significantly lowered scalp clonality and reduced expanded CD8+ clones among the top 100. Amid tofacitinib therapy, many expanded lesional clones stayed present in scalp and blood.

The source material was CD8+ T cells sorted from blood, sampled around week 53, from a patient treated with tofacitinib. The chain is built from TRBV4-1 and TRBJ1-6; D ambiguous. The receptor was isolated from a human donor with alopecia areata. CDR3 residues: CASSLHNSPLHF. The CDR3 nucleotides are TGCGCCAGCAGCCTTCATAATTCACCCCTCCACTTT.